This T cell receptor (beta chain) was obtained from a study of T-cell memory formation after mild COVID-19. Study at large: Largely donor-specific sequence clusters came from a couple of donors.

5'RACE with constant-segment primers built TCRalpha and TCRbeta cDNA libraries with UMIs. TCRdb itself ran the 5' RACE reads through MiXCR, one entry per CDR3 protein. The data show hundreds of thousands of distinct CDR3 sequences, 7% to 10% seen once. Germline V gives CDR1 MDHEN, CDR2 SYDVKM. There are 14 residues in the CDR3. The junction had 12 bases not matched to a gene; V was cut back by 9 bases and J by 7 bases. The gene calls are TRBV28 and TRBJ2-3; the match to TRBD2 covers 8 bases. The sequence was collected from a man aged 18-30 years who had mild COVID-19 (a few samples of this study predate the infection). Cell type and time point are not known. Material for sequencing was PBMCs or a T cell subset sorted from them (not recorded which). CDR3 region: CASSRPGGENTQYF. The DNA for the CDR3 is TGTGCCAGTTCGCGACCGGGGGGGGAAAATACGCAGTATTTT.